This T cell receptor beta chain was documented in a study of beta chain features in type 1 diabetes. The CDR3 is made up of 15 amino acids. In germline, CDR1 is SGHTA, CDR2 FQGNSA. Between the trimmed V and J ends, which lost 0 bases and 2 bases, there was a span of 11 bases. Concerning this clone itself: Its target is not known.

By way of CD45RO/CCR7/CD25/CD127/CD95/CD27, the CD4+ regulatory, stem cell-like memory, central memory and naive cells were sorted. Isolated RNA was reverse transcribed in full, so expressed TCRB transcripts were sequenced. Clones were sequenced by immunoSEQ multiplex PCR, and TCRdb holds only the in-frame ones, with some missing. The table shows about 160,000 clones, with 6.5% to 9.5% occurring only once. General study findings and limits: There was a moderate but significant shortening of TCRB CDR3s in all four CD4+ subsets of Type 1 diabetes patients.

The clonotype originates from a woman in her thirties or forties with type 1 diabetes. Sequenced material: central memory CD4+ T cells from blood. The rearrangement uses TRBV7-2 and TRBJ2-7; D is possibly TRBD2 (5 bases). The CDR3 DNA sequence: TGTGCCAGCAGCTTAGCTTTTCAGACTACCTACGAGCAGTACTTC. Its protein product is CASSLAFQTTYEQYF.